Sequencing of this T cell receptor beta chain was carried out in a study of shared clonotypes between healthy human individuals. Study details: Each donor had three CD4 naive, three CD4 memory, two CD8 naive and one CD8 memory plate.

The naive CD8 fraction comprised CD45RO-negative cells positively selected for CCR7 and excluded terminally differentiated effector memory CD45RA+ cells. Genomic DNA (from each subset) was split evenly across several immunoSEQ plates. Profiled with immunoSEQ multiplex PCR; TCRdb holds only in-frame clones, not every one. The sample carries about 2.1 million clones, just over 90% recorded once. This CDR3 is built from 15 residues. With V trimmed by 3 bases and J by 2 bases, 4 bases remained unmatched. In germline, CDR1 is LGHNA, CDR2 YSLEER. This clone was detected only once. As yet, its antigen is unknown. Study results and limitations: Sequencing depth was a factor that was expected to affect clonotype sharing among donors. Rarefaction showed that sequencing of sorted subsets was incomplete (despite large depth).

The TCR sequence derives from a young man in good health. Some clones in this sample may be carry-over from other donors' samples. The chain combines TRBV4-3 with TRBJ2-7; 10 positions match TRBD1. The sample taken for sequencing was naive CD8+ T cells from PBMCs. The CDR3 loop reads CASSHTGQGPYEQYF. Written as DNA, the CDR3 is TGCGCCAGCAGCCATACGGGACAGGGGCCCTACGAGCAGTACTTC.